This TCR beta chain emerged from a study of PD-L1 blockade in urothelial cancer. Across the study: About 90% of the roughly 29 patients were men who had bladder-origin urothelial cancer. Findings of the study overall: Patients who had durable benefit saw their tumor-associated blood clones expand more at 3 weeks. Pretreatment TCR clonality in blood, when below the median, was predictive of better survival.

Some clones are missing from TCRdb's copy, which holds only in-frame ones; the method was immunoSEQ multiplex PCR. Of 40,000 to 55,000 clones in the sample, more than 70% were seen once. As to this clone: The target antigen is unknown.

V was trimmed by 6 bases and J by 9 bases, leaving 15 bases between them. There are 13 residues in the CDR3. The germline V gene encodes CDR1 MNHEY and CDR2 SVGAGI. This sample's time point: peripheral blood 6 weeks after treatment start. The cohort comprised individuals with locally advanced or metastatic urothelial carcinoma. This rearrangement joins TRBV6-5 to TRBJ2-1; a weak D match, TRBD1 (5 bases). This material consisted of PBMCs, taken around atezolizumab (anti-PD-L1) treatment. The clonotype comes from a man aged 55 to 70 with urothelial cancer. CDR3 bases: TGTGCCAGCAGGGTGGGGCCCGACCTTGAGCAGTTCTTC. Encoded protein: CASRVGPDLEQFF.